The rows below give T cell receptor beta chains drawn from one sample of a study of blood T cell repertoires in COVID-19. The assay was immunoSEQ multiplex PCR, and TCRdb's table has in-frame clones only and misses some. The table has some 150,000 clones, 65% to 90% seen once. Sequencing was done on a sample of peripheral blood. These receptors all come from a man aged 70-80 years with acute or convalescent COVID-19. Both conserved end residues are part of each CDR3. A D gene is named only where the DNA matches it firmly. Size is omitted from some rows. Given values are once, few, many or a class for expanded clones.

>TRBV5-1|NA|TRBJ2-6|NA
TGCGCCAGCAACTTGGGCAGCCTAGGCTCTGGGGCCAACGTCCTGACTTTC
CASNLGSLGSGANVLTF
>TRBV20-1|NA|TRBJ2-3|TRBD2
TGCAGTGCTAGTTCAGCGGGACGGGATACGCAGTATTTT
CSASSAGRDTQYF
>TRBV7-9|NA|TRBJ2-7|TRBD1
TGTGCCAGCAGCTTAGGGGCCGGGACAGGTTACTACGAGCAGTACTTC
CASSLGAGTGYYEQYF
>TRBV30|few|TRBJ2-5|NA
TGTGCCTGGGGCCGAGACCAAGAGACCCAGTACTTC
CAWGRDQETQYF
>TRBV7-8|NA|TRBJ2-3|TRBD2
TGTGCCAGCAGCTCCCGTGGGACTAGCGGGTTTGGTTCGAGCACAGATACGCAGTATTTT
CASSSRGTSGFGSSTDTQYF
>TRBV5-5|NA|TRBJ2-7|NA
TGTGCCAGCAGCCCGGGACTGTTGAGCTCCTACGAGCAGTACTTC
CASSPGLLSSYEQYF
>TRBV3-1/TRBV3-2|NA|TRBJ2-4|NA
TGTGCCAGCAGCCAAGCCCGGGGGTCGAACATTCAGTACTTC
CASSQARGSNIQYF
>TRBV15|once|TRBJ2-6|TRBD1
TGTGCCACCAGCAGAGAGCAGGGGGCCTCTGGGGCCAACGTCCTGACTTTC
CATSREQGASGANVLTF
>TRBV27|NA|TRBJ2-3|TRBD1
TGTGCCAGCAGGGACAGGGGGGCAGATACGCAGTATTTT
CASRDRGADTQYF
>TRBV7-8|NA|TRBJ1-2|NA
TGTGCCAGCAGCGCCCTGAGGATACAGGTTGCGGAAGCTAACTATGGCTACACCTTC
CASSALRIQVAEANYGYTF
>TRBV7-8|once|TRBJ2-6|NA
TGTGCCAGCAGCTTTCCAGACTCTGGGGCCAACGTCCTGACTTTC
CASSFPDSGANVLTF
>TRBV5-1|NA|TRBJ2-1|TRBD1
TGCGCCAGCACCCCGGGACAGGGGGTGAATGAGCAGTTCTTC
CASTPGQGVNEQFF
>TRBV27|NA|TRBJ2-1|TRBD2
TGTGCCAGCAGTACTAGCGGGGCCTACAATGAGCAGTTCTTC
CASSTSGAYNEQFF
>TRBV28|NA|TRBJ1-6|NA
TGTGCCAGCAGTCTTGGGGGGATACTATCTTCACCCCTCCACTTT
CASSLGGILSSPLHF
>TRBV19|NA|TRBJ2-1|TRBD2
TGTGCCAGTAGTCCTTTGGGGACTAGCGGGGACTACAATGAGCAGTTCTTC
CASSPLGTSGDYNEQFF